The text below deals with one T cell receptor (beta chain). No antigen is known for it. The entry originates in a study of shared clonotypes between healthy human individuals. Findings of the study overall: It was observed that 5% to 6% of naive CD4 clonotypes were shared across a few donors.

Per the germline V gene, CDR1 is MNHNY and CDR2 is SVGAGI (reference sequence). The CDR3 consists of 14 residues. V dropped 5 bases and J dropped 1 base, with 11 bases sitting between them. Profiling relied on immunoSEQ multiplex PCR, and the TCRdb table lists in-frame clones only, not all of them. The sample lists some 1 million clones, more than 65% occurring once. Donors comprised healthy HIV-negative adults lacking recent acute infections or vaccinations. Partitioning of CD4+ cells yielded a CD45RA+ naive subset and a CD45RA-negative memory subset. The chain couples TRBV6-6 to TRBJ1-2; D might be TRBD1 (5 bases). Sequences were obtained from memory CD4+ T cells sorted from blood. The sample's subset: CD45RA-negative fraction. This receptor was identified in a man younger than 35 in good health. CDR3 nucleotide sequence: TGTGCCAGCAGTGTGAACAGGAATAACTATGGCTACACCTTC. Amino acids: CASSVNRNNYGYTF.